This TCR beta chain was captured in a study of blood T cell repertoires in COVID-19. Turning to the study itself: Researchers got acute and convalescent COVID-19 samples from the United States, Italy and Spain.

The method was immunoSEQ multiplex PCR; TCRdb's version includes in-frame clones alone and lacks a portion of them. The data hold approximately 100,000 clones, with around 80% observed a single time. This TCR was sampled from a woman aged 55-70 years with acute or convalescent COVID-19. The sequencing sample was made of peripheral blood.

As DNA, the CDR3 is TGTGCCAGCAGTCAGGGGGCTTTTAACACTGAAGCTTTCTTT. It is translated as CASSQGAFNTEAFF. V gene TRBV6-4 combines with J gene TRBJ1-1, with TRBD1 matching 8 bases. With 5 bases clipped from V and 2 bases from J, the junction kept 4 bases outside the gene matches. Looked up from germline, CDR1 is MRHNA and CDR2 is SNTAGT. The CDR3 sequence is 14 residues long.